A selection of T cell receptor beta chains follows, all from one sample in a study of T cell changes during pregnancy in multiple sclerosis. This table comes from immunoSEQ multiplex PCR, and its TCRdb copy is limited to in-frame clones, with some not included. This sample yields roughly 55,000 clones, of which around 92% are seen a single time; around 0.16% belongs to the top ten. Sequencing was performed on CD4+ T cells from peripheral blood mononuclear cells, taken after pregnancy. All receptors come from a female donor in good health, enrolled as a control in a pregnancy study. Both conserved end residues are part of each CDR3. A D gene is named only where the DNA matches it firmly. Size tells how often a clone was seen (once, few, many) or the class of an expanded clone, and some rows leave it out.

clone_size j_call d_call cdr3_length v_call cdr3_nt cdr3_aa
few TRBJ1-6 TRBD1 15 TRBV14 TGTGCCAGCAGCCCGCGCCGGGACAGGAATTCACCCCTCCACTTT CASSPRRDRNSPLHF
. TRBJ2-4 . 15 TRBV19 TGTGCCAGTAGTTCGGAAAACCTTAGGGAGGACATTCAGTACTTC CASSSENLREDIQYF
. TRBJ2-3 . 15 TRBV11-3 TGTGCCAGCAGCCCCCAGGGGCGAAGCACAGATACGCAGTATTTT CASSPQGRSTDTQYF
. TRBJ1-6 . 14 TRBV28 TGTGCCAGCAGTCTAACCCGTAATAATTCACCCCTCCACTTT CASSLTRNNSPLHF
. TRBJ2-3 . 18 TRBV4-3 TGCGCCAGCAGCCAAGCCTACCTCCTAGCGTCCGTCGGAGATACGCAGTATTTT CASSQAYLLASVGDTQYF
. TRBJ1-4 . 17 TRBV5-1 TGCGCCAGCAGCAAAACACCTCCAGGGGAGACTAATGAAAAACTGTTTTTT CASSKTPPGETNEKLFF
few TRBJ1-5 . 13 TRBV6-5 TGTGCCAGCAGTACCGCGGTACGTCAGCCCCAGCATTTT CASSTAVRQPQHF
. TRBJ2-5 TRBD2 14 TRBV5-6 TGTGCCAGCAGCTCTAAGCGGGGTGCGAAGACCCAGTACTTC CASSSKRGAKTQYF
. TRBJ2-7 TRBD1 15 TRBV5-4 TGTGCCAGCAGCACCTCGGGACAGGGGGCTAGCAAGCAGTACTTC CASSTSGQGASKQYF
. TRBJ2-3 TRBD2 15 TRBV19 TGTGCCAGTAGTATGGGTGGGGGGGTCGCAGATACGCAGTATTTT CASSMGGGVADTQYF
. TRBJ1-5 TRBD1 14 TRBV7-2 TGTGCCAGCAGCCCCCAGGGGGCAGGGGAGCCCCAGCATTTT CASSPQGAGEPQHF
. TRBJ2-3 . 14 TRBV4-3 TGCGCCAGCAGCCAAGAGGGGCCTCCGGATACGCAGTATTTT CASSQEGPPDTQYF
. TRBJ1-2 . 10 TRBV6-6 TGTGCCAGCACCAAGGAACAGCTGCACTTC CASTKEQLHF
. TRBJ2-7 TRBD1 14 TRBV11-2 TGTGCCAGCAGCCCCGGACAGGGTCTCAACGAGCAGTACTTC CASSPGQGLNEQYF
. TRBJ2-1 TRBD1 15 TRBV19 TGTGCCAGTAGTATGAGGGACAGGGCCCCGAATGAGCAGTTCTTC CASSMRDRAPNEQFF
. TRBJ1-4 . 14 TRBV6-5 TGTGCCAGCAGTTATACACCCGATCAAGAAAAACTGTTTTTT CASSYTPDQEKLFF
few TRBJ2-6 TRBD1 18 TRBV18 TGTGCCAGCTCACAGCGGACAGGGGGCACGGGAGGGGCCAACGTCCTGACTTTC CASSQRTGGTGGANVLTF
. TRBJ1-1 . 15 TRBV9 TGTGCCAGCAGCGTAGTGCTGGCAGGGGTGACTGAAGCTTTCTTT CASSVVLAGVTEAFF
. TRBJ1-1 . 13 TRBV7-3 TGTGCCAGCAGCTCCGGGGGGAACACTGAAGCTTTCTTT CASSSGGNTEAFF
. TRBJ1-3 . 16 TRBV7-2 TGTGCCAGCAGCCCCCAGTCGAGAGGCTCTGGAAACACCATATATTTT CASSPQSRGSGNTIYF
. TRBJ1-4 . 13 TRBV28 TGTGCCAGCAGTGGGGTGACAGGTGAAAAACTGTTTTTT CASSGVTGEKLFF
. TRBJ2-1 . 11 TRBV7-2 TGTGCCAGCAGCTCCCGGGGGGCTCAGTTCTTC CASSSRGAQFF
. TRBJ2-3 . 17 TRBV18 TGTGCCAGCTCACCACGGCAGGGTAGTCGGGGCACAGATACGCAGTATTTT CASSPRQGSRGTDTQYF
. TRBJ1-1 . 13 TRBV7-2 TGTGCCAGCAGCACGAGAGGGAACACTGAAGCTTTCTTT CASSTRGNTEAFF
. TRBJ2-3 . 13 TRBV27 TGTGCCAGCAGTTTAATATTCACAGATACGCAGTATTTT CASSLIFTDTQYF
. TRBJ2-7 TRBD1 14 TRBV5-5 TGTGCCAGCAGTCAGGAACAGGGGGCTGGGGAGCAGTACTTC CASSQEQGAGEQYF
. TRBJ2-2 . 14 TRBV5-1 TGCGCCAGCAGACGGGAGCCGAACACCGGGGAGCTGTTTTTT CASRREPNTGELFF
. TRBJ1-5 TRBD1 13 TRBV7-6 TGTGCCAGACAGGGGGCTCGGGATCAGCCCCAGCATTTT CARQGARDQPQHF
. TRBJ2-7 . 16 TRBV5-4 TGTGCCAGCAGCTCAACCGGGACTGGGACCTCCTACGAGCAGTACTTC CASSSTGTGTSYEQYF